This T cell receptor beta chain was identified in a study of blood T cell repertoires in COVID-19. Across the whole study: Acute-phase and convalescent COVID-19 samples originated in the United States, Italy and Spain. From T cells, B-cell-depleted T cells, or PBMCs came the material, which was cDNA or gDNA.

In the original processing: For nucleated cells, counts were estimated from reference gene primer amplification. This table comes from immunoSEQ multiplex PCR, and its TCRdb copy is limited to in-frame clones, with some not included. Clone size and the V and J calls come from that table; the DNA yielded D and trimming. Of about 400,000 clones in the sample, more than 85% were seen once. Specimen: peripheral blood. This TCR was recovered from a woman in her thirties with acute or convalescent COVID-19.

The DNA for the CDR3 is TGTGCCAGCAGCCGTGGCTCCGGCGGAGGCACAGATACGCAGTATTTT. Protein sequence: CASSRGSGGGTDTQYF. This chain uses TRBV11-3 with TRBJ2-3; D gene unclear. Per the germline V gene, CDR1 is SGHNT and CDR2 is YENEEA. The CDR3 sequence is 16 residues long. V was trimmed by 5 bases and J by 1 base, leaving 16 bases between them.